The 5 T cell receptor beta chains presented below share a single source sample, sequenced in a study of T cell responses to AZD1222 COVID-19 vaccine. Assay used: immunoSEQ multiplex PCR; TCRdb lists only in-frame clones, some missing. The sample lists roughly 160,000 clones, approximately 90% seen once, with more than 4% in the top ten. Specimen: peripheral blood, collected 28 days after the second AZD1222 dose. These receptors were taken from an adult who received the AZD1222 COVID-19 vaccine.

This clone was observed a single time. The CDR3: CASSSGTESTDTQYF. The CDR3 region has the DNA TGTGCCAGCAGCTCAGGGACAGAGAGCACAGATACGCAGTATTTT. J is TRBJ2-3 and V is TRBV11-2, with 7 bases that match TRBD1. CDR1 and CDR2 from the germline V gene are SGHAT and FQNNGV. CDR3 size: 15 residues. J gave up 0 bases and V 4 bases, and 4 bases lay outside the gene matches. The entire variable domain, with the rest obtained from reference TRBV11-2 and TRBJ2-3, is as follows: EAGVAQSPRYKIIEKRQSVAFWCNPISGHATLYWYQQILGQGPKLLIQFQNNGVVDDSQLPKDRFSAERLKGVDSTLKIQPAKLEDSAVYLCASSSGTESTDTQYFGPGTRLTVL.

This clone was counted once. The V gene is TRBV18, the J gene TRBJ2-1; TRBD1 matches at 9 bases. Trimming removed 2 bases from V and 7 bases from J; junction bases left unmatched: 9. Per germline, CDR1 KGHSH and CDR2 LQKENI. This CDR3 has 16 residues. The CDR3 coding sequence is TGTGCCAGCTCACCAAGTAGGGACAGGGTTGATAATGAGCAGTTCTTC. The encoded protein is CASSPSRDRVDNEQFF.

The gene calls are TRBV7-9 and TRBJ1-2; TRBD1 agrees at 8 bases. V gave up 4 bases and J gave up 3 bases; unmatched junction bases: 4. Germline lookup yields CDR1 SEHNR and CDR2 FQNEAQ (reference sequence). The CDR3 runs to 14 residues. CDR3 amino acids: CASSSQGAYYGYTF. The CDR3, as DNA: TGTGCCAGCAGCTCGCAGGGGGCTTACTATGGCTACACCTTC.

This rearrangement joins TRBV18 to TRBJ2-3; 8 positions match TRBD2. J was trimmed by 0 bases and V by 2 bases; bases with no gene match: 4. Germline V gives CDR1 KGHSH, CDR2 LQKENI. This CDR3 comprises 16 residues. The DNA for the CDR3 is TGTGCCAGCTCACCAATGCGGGGGGAGAGCACAGATACGCAGTATTTT. Residues: CASSPMRGESTDTQYF.

The chain employs TRBV6-5 and TRBJ2-4; D is perhaps TRBD2 (5 bases). The V gene's germline CDR1 is MNHEY and CDR2 SVGAGI. V lost 7 bases and J lost 0, with 10 bases in between. This CDR3 has 14 amino acids. The CDR3 loop is CASTPRVAKNIQYF. The CDR3 region has the DNA TGTGCCAGCACCCCGAGGGTAGCCAAAAACATTCAGTACTTC.